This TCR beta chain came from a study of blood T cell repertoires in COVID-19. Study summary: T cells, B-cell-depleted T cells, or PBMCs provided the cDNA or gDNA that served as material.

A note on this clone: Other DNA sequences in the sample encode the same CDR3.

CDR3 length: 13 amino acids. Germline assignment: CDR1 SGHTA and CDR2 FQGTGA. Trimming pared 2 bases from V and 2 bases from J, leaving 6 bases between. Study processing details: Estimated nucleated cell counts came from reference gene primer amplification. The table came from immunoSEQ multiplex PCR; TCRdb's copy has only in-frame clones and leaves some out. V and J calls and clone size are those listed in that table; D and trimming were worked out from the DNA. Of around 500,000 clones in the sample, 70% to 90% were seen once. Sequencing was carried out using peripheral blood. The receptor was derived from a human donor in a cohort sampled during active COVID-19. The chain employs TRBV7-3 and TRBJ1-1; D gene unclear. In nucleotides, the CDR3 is TGTGCCAGCAGCTTAGGAGCTAACACTGAAGCTTTCTTT. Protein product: CASSLGANTEAFF.